The source of this T cell receptor (beta chain) is a study of cytomegalovirus exposure and HLA in healthy donors. The PCR contained 60 Vbeta and 13 Jbeta primers. Clones were sequenced by immunoSEQ multiplex PCR, and TCRdb holds only the in-frame ones, with some missing. This specimen shows approximately 58,000 clones; the ten leading clones hold 5% to 5.5%. The V and J ends lost 4 bases and 4 bases, in that order; junction bases with no gene match: 12. Germline V gene sequence: CDR1 MGHRA, CDR2 YSYEKL. The CDR3 extends over 16 amino acids. Material: PBMCs. The receptor comes from a man under 40 in good health and CMV-seropositive. This chain uses TRBV4-1 with TRBJ2-7; 8 nucleotides match TRBD2. The DNA of the CDR3 is TGCGCCAGCAGCCGAAGCGGGGGACGGGGAAATTACGAGCAGTACTTC. Protein sequence: CASSRSGGRGNYEQYF.